This TCR beta chain emerged from a study of shared clonotypes between healthy human individuals. Study-wide results and caveats: A few donors held approximately 4.6% of naive CD4 clonotypes in common. Relative to memory subsets, naive subsets generally showed larger estimated richness. Generation probabilities of non-shared clonotypes were lower (relative to those shared by all four donors).

Clones were sequenced by immunoSEQ multiplex PCR, and TCRdb holds only the in-frame ones, with some missing. The data contain a few million clones, approximately 92% of them singletons. The germline CDR1 and CDR2 sequences are KGHSH and LQKENI. This CDR3 region has 12 residues. Turning to this clone: Its antigen is not known. Its ends do not fully match the called genes, so a read error is possible.

Sequenced input: naive CD4+ T cells sorted from blood. As for subset: CD45RA+ positively selected. The source of this sequence is a man younger than 35 in good health. The chain is built from TRBV18 and TRBJ2-7, with TRBD1 matching 8 bases. CDR3 amino acids: CASSPGQGPFIF. In nucleotides, the CDR3 is TGTGCCAGCTCACCCGGACAGGGCCCGTTTATATTC.